These 27 T cell receptor beta chains came from one sample sequenced in a study of human T cells and chemical hapten exposure. TCRdb recomputed calls from the RACE reads with MiXCR, one row per CDR3 protein. The data hold some 200,000 distinct CDR3 sequences, with just under 30% observed a single time. Specified time point: pre-sensitization, week 0. Stated treatment: therapeutic diphenylcyclopropenone sensitization with weekly scalp DPC. The sample was whole blood, taken in connection with sensitization to the hapten diphenylcyclopropenone (DPC). These receptors were collected from a woman aged 30 to 39 with alopecia areata. Some clones in this sample may be carry-over from other donors' samples.

This chain joins TRBV20-1 and TRBJ2-1; TRBD1 matches 9 bases. This CDR3 has 14 amino acids. With V trimmed by 3 bases and J by 5 bases, 5 bases remained unmatched. The germline CDR1 and CDR2 sequences are DFQATT and SNEGSKA (reference sequence). CDR3 sequence reads: CSARTGGRNNEQFF. The CDR3 DNA reads TGCAGTGCTAGGACAGGGGGAAGGAACAATGAGCAGTTCTTC.

The chain couples TRBV7-2 to TRBJ1-1; the D gene is possibly TRBD1 (6 bases). Trimming took 5 bases from V and 5 from J, leaving 18 bases between them. This CDR3 comprises 15 residues. Germline V lookup: CDR1 SGHTA, CDR2 FQGNSA. This CDR3 reads CASSVITGSRTEAFF. CDR3 nucleotides: TGTGCCAGCAGCGTCATTACAGGGAGTAGGACTGAAGCTTTCTTT.

This chain uses TRBV15 with TRBJ2-6, with 9 nucleotides matching TRBD1. V lost 6 bases to trimming and J lost 0 bases; unmatched junction nucleotides: 0. The V gene's germline CDR1 is LNHNV and CDR2 YYDKDF (reference sequence). This CDR3 is 15 amino acids long. The CDR3 here is CATRQGASGANVLTF. The CDR3, as DNA: TGTGCCACCAGACAGGGGGCCTCTGGGGCCAACGTCCTGACTTTC.

This clonotype was counted between two and nine times. The rearrangement joins TRBV13 to TRBJ2-2; no definite D call. The V and J ends lost 5 bases and 3 bases respectively, with 13 bases between them. The CDR3 has 15 amino acids. The germline CDR1 and CDR2 sequences are PRHDT and FYEKMQ (reference sequence). The CDR3 bases are TGTGCCAGCAGCCCACAAGAGACGTACACCGGGGAGCTGTTTTTT. Residues: CASSPQETYTGELFF.

CDR3 DNA: TGTGCCAGCAGCCCTCAGGACTTCCCTACCTACGAGCAGTACTTC. Its protein is CASSPQDFPTYEQYF. The chain has TRBV14 and TRBJ2-7; tentative D call: TRBD2 (5 bases). From germline, CDR1 is SGHDN and CDR2 FVKESK. The CDR3 runs 15 residues. Trimming stripped 4 bases from V and 2 bases from J, with 15 bases between.

The CDR3 here is CASNKGGGQQPQHF. DNA of the CDR3: TGTGCCAGCAACAAAGGGGGGGGCCAACAGCCCCAGCATTTT. The chain recombines TRBV2 with TRBJ1-5; D might be TRBD1 (6 bases). The CDR3 runs 14 residues. Between the trimmed V and J ends, which lost 7 bases and 7 bases, there was a span of 17 bases. CDR1 and CDR2 (germline): SNHLY, FYNNEI.

The chain uses TRBV12-3 or TRBV12-4 and TRBJ1-2; 7 bases line up with TRBD1. J lost 4 bases, V lost 6 bases, and 11 bases had no gene match. The CDR3 totals 15 residues. CDR3 DNA sequence: TGTGCCAGCAGGATCAAACAGGGGAACGGCTATGGCTACACCTTC. It yields the protein CASRIKQGNGYGYTF.

V and J are TRBV7-2 and TRBJ2-1, with D perhaps TRBD1 (5 bases). Germline V CDR1 and CDR2: SGHTA, FQGNSA. The CDR3 has 15 residues. V was pared by 4 bases and J by 0 bases, with 10 bases between. The CDR3 region has the DNA TGTGCCAGCAGCTGGCAGGGTAGCTCCTACAATGAGCAGTTCTTC. Translating gives CASSWQGSSYNEQFF. Variable domain in full (rest from reference TRBV7-2 and TRBJ2-1): GAGVSQSPSNKVTEKGKDVELRCDPISGHTALYWYRQSLGQGLEFLIYFQGNSAPDKSGLPSDRFSAERTGGSVSTLTIQRTQQEDSAVYLCASSWQGSSYNEQFFGPGTRLTVL.

The chain is built from TRBV29-1 and TRBJ2-2; D is possibly TRBD1 or TRBD2 (6 bases each). Germline CDR1 SQVTM, CDR2 ANQGSEA. V was cut by 7 bases and J by 4 bases, with 13 bases left in between. CDR3 length: 13 residues. The CDR3 DNA follows: TGCAGCGGGAGGGACATACTCACCGGGGAGCTGTTTTTT. Translation: CSGRDILTGELFF.

V usage is TRBV2 and J usage is TRBJ1-2, with TRBD1 matching over 9 bases. With V trimmed by 5 bases and J by 8 bases, 6 bases remained unmatched. In germline, CDR1 is SNHLY, CDR2 FYNNEI. The CDR3 covers 13 residues. The CDR3 sequence: CASSRDRAWGYTF. As DNA, the CDR3 is TGTGCCAGCAGTCGGGACAGGGCCTGGGGCTACACCTTC.

This clonotype was seen a few times. The CDR3 coding sequence is TGTGCCAGCAGTGAAGACGTAGCGGAGTTCTTC. It encodes CASSEDVAEFF. The chain joins TRBV2 to TRBJ2-1; the D gene is possibly TRBD2 (6 bases). Trimming removed 1 base from V and 14 bases from J, with 9 bases in between. Germline lookup yields CDR1 SNHLY and CDR2 FYNNEI. The CDR3 is 11 amino acids.

A few counts support this clonotype. The chain links TRBV28 to TRBJ1-5, with D hard to call. Germline loops: CDR1 MDHEN, CDR2 SYDVKM. V lost 3 bases and J 7 bases, leaving 7 bases between the germline ends. There are 12 residues in the CDR3. CDR3 region: CASSFSVQPQHF. In nucleotides, the CDR3 is TGTGCCAGCAGTTTTTCGGTCCAGCCCCAGCATTTT.

The chain couples TRBV9 to TRBJ1-6; 7 bases are a match to TRBD1. Germline V lookup: CDR1 SGDLS, CDR2 YYNGEE. The V and J ends lost 3 bases and 5 bases, in that order; junction bases with no gene match: 5. The CDR3 has 15 residues. This chain's CDR3 is CASSAGTANNSPLHF. The DNA for the CDR3 is TGTGCCAGCAGCGCCGGGACAGCAAATAATTCACCCCTCCACTTT.

This clonotype has more than one count but fewer than ten. V gene TRBV20-1 combines with J gene TRBJ1-5, with 9 positions matching TRBD1. Germline lookup yields CDR1 DFQATT and CDR2 SNEGSKA (reference sequence). V shed 3 bases and J 1 base; nucleotides not matched to a gene: 1. The CDR3 spans 14 residues. The CDR3 protein is CSARGQGSNQPQHF. In DNA, the CDR3 is TGCAGTGCTAGGGGACAGGGAAGCAATCAGCCCCAGCATTTT.

Written as DNA, the CDR3 is TGTGCCAGCAGCTTGGAGACCGTCGAGGGGAGTGGGATGTTCTTC. Protein product: CASSLETVEGSGMFF. V and J are TRBV5-8 and TRBJ2-1; tentatively, D is TRBD1 or TRBD2 (5 bases each). The CDR3 sequence is 15 residues long. V gave up 0 bases and J gave up 15 bases, with 22 bases separating them. CDR1 is SGHTS, CDR2 YDEGEE, per germline. The variable domain in full, completed from reference TRBV5-8 and TRBJ2-1, reads EAGVTQSPTHLIKTRGQQATLRCSPISGHTSVYWYQQALGLGLQFLLWYDEGEERNRGNFPPRFSGRQFPNYSSELNVNALELEDSALYLCASSLETVEGSGMFFGPGTRLTVL.

This clonotype was counted between two and nine times. V usage is TRBV30 and J usage is TRBJ1-4; D is unresolved. The CDR3 sequence is 12 residues long. V lost 0 bases to trimming and J lost 5 bases, with 4 bases between them. Germline V lookup: CDR1 GTSNPN, CDR2 SVGIG (reference sequence). The CDR3 DNA reads as TGTGCCTGGAGTGTAGCAAATGAAAAACTGTTTTTT. Its protein is CAWSVANEKLFF.

The chain has TRBV20-1 and TRBJ1-1; 10 bases match TRBD1. The CDR3 runs 13 residues. Germline CDR1 is DFQATT and CDR2 is SNEGSKA (reference sequence). The junction had 6 bases not matched to a gene; V was cut back by 7 bases and J by 4 bases. The CDR3 nucleotides are TGCAGTGGGCCGGGACAGGGGTTCACTGAAGCTTTCTTT. Protein sequence: CSGPGQGFTEAFF.

There are many counts of this clonotype. This chain connects TRBV4-1 to TRBJ2-7; TRBD1 is a possible D gene (5 bases). The CDR3 runs 13 residues. Germline V gene lookup returns CDR1 MGHRA and CDR2 YSYEKL. Trimming pared 1 base from V and 5 bases from J, leaving 9 bases between. CDR3 DNA: TGCGCCAGCAGCCAAGCCCAGGGCCACGAGCAGTACTTC. Protein: CASSQAQGHEQYF.

The chain combines TRBV6-2 or TRBV6-3 with TRBJ2-2; 7 nucleotides line up with TRBD1. V shed 2 bases and J 1 base; nucleotides not matched to a gene: 4. Germline V gene data show CDR1 as MNHEY and CDR2 as SVGEGT. The CDR3 has 16 amino acids. CDR3 nucleotides: TGTGCCAGCAGTTACGGGTGGACAGGGAACACCGGGGAGCTGTTTTTT. Residues: CASSYGWTGNTGELFF.

In its sample, this clonotype was seen many times. The chain uses TRBV29-1 and TRBJ1-5; TRBD1 is a possible D gene (5 bases). Germline lookup yields CDR1 SQVTM and CDR2 ANQGSEA. There are 12 residues in the CDR3. Deletions cut 4 bases from V and 4 bases from J, with 8 bases between. This CDR3 reads CSVVGENQPQHF. The CDR3 region has the DNA TGCAGCGTTGTGGGGGAGAATCAGCCCCAGCATTTT.

This clonotype has just one count. V and J are TRBV7-9 and TRBJ1-1, with D uncertain. Germline CDR1 reads SEHNR; CDR2 reads FQNEAQ (reference sequence). The CDR3 totals 13 residues. The V and J ends lost 6 bases and 0 bases respectively, with 8 bases between them. CDR3 amino acids: CASRKVVNTEAFF. The DNA for the CDR3 is TGTGCCAGCAGGAAGGTGGTGAACACTGAAGCTTTCTTT.

The sample holds a few counts of this clonotype. The CDR3 region is CSAPGQGDYGYTF. The DNA of the CDR3 is TGCAGTGCTCCGGGACAGGGGGACTATGGCTACACCTTC. The chain couples TRBV20-1 to TRBJ1-2; 11 bases match TRBD1. CDR1 and CDR2 (germline): DFQATT, SNEGSKA (reference sequence). The CDR3 has 13 amino acids. Trimming at V came to 5 bases and at J to 3 bases, leaving 2 bases not matched to a gene.

This clonotype was picked up a small number of times. The chain links TRBV29-1 to TRBJ1-1; D possibly corresponds to TRBD1 (5 bases). Trimming stripped 3 bases from V and 6 bases from J, with 14 bases between. Looked up from germline, CDR1 is SQVTM and CDR2 is ANQGSEA. CDR3 size: 13 residues. The CDR3 sequence: CSVEGRRWAEAFF. CDR3 in DNA: TGCAGCGTTGAGGGGCGGCGATGGGCTGAAGCTTTCTTT.

This clonotype was found a few times. This chain uses TRBV24-1 with TRBJ2-7, with 9 bases that match TRBD1. CDR1 and CDR2 from the germline V gene are KGHDR and SFDVKD. The CDR3 is made up of 15 amino acids. Trimming removed 3 bases from V and 6 bases from J; junction bases left unmatched: 8. CDR3: CATSDLWDRAGEQYF. As DNA, the CDR3 is TGTGCCACCAGTGATCTCTGGGACAGGGCGGGCGAGCAGTACTTC.

The chain employs TRBV29-1 and TRBJ2-6; D is perhaps TRBD1 (6 bases). CDR3 size: 16 residues. The V gene's germline CDR1 is SQVTM and CDR2 ANQGSEA. Trimming shortened V by 5 bases and J by 0 bases, and 14 bases separated the two germline ends. CDR3 in amino acids: CSVTRDIDSGANVLTF. CDR3 bases: TGCAGCGTTACCCGGGACATAGACTCTGGGGCCAACGTCCTGACTTTC.

J is TRBJ2-5 and V is TRBV7-9; D ambiguous. The CDR3 has 10 residues. Germline V CDR1 and CDR2: SEHNR, FQNEAQ (reference sequence). V gave up 8 bases and J gave up 4 bases, with 5 bases separating them. CDR3 nucleotide sequence: TGTGCCAGCGACGGAGAGACCCAGTACTTC. Translating gives CASDGETQYF.

The sample holds a few counts of this clonotype. The rearrangement joins TRBV28 to TRBJ2-1; TRBD2 matches at 9 bases. V shed 6 bases and J 6 bases; nucleotides not matched to a gene: 15. Per germline, CDR1 MDHEN and CDR2 SYDVKM. The CDR3 is made up of 17 amino acids. The DNA for the CDR3 is TGTGCCAGCAGCCCACTTCCTCCGGGACTAGCTTTCAATGAGCAGTTCTTC. Translating gives CASSPLPPGLAFNEQFF.